These 32 T cell receptor beta chains came from one sample sequenced in a study of blood T cell repertoires in COVID-19. Assay: immunoSEQ multiplex PCR; the TCRdb copy retains only in-frame clones and omits some. Counted here are some 130,000 clones, 85% to 90% occurring once; the ten biggest clones make up 2% to 2.5%. The specimen was peripheral blood. Receptors were obtained from a man aged 45-65 years with active COVID-19.

This chain links TRBV6-5 with TRBJ1-6, with a tentative D call TRBD1 (5 bases). Germline values: CDR1 MNHEY, CDR2 SVGAGI. Trimming took off 5 bases at V and 10 bases at J, with 12 bases between the two ends. This CDR3 has 13 residues. The CDR3: CASSRGLISPLHF. CDR3 in DNA: TGTGCCAGCAGTAGGGGATTAATCTCACCCCTCCACTTT.

The chain links TRBV12-3 or TRBV12-4 to TRBJ2-2; no clear D gene. V was pared by 6 bases and J by 2 bases, with 7 bases between. There are 13 residues in the CDR3. The CDR3 spells CASRSPNTGELFF. The CDR3 bases are TGTGCCAGCAGGAGCCCCAACACCGGGGAGCTGTTTTTT.

V and J are TRBV2 and TRBJ1-1; D gene uncertain. The V gene lost 6 bases and the J gene lost 1 base, with 9 bases spanning the gap. The CDR3 is 13 amino acids. Germline-derived CDR1 and CDR2 are SNHLY and FYNNEI. The DNA of the CDR3 is TGTGCCAGCAGCCGGACTGAGAACACTGAAGCTTTCTTT. Residues: CASSRTENTEAFF.

J is TRBJ1-3 and V is TRBV15; possible D gene TRBD1, 5 bases. Trimming removed 4 bases from V and 0 bases from J, with 13 bases in between. The CDR3 sequence is 16 residues long. The germline gives CDR1 LNHNV, CDR2 YYDKDF (reference sequence). The CDR3 reads CATSTRQQISGNTIYF. Here the CDR3 DNA reads TGTGCCACCAGCACTCGACAGCAAATCTCTGGAAACACCATATATTTT.

J is TRBJ1-5 and V is TRBV6-6; D remains ambiguous. V gave up 7 bases and J gave up 3 bases, with 16 bases separating them. Germline assignment: CDR1 MNHNY and CDR2 SVGAGI (reference sequence). The CDR3 totals 15 residues. CDR3 bases: TGTGCCAGCACCCGTGGAGGGTCTAACAATCAGCCCCAGCATTTT. It specifies CASTRGGSNNQPQHF.

This chain joins TRBV15 and TRBJ1-5; D gene ambiguous. V lost 0 bases and J 9 bases, leaving 15 bases between the germline ends. The CDR3 length is 15 residues. Germline V gives CDR1 LNHNV, CDR2 YYDKDF (reference sequence). Here the CDR3 DNA reads TGTGCCACCAGCAGAGATATGGCGGGGATAGGGCCCCAGCATTTT. Encoded protein: CATSRDMAGIGPQHF.

V gene TRBV29-1 combines with J gene TRBJ1-2; D gene ambiguous. Germline assignment: CDR1 SQVTM and CDR2 ANQGSEA. This CDR3 has 13 residues. Trimming shortened V by 4 bases and J by 1 base, and 10 bases separated the two germline ends. This chain's CDR3 is CSVVGIFNYGYTF. The CDR3 nucleotides are TGCAGCGTTGTGGGCATCTTTAACTATGGCTACACCTTC.

The rearrangement uses TRBV6-2 or TRBV6-3 and TRBJ1-1; TRBD1 aligns across 8 bases. Germline V CDR1 and CDR2: MNHEY, SVGEGT. V lost 2 bases and J lost 7; bases outside the gene matches: 9. CDR3 length: 15 amino acids. CDR3 sequence: CASSYKGRGRIEAFF. CDR3 bases: TGTGCCAGCAGTTACAAGGGCAGGGGGCGGATTGAAGCTTTCTTT.

CDR3 sequence reads: CASSLGLGANGELFF. In DNA form, the CDR3 reads TGTGCCAGCAGCTTAGGACTGGGGGCGAACGGGGAGCTGTTTTTT. The chain employs TRBV7-2 and TRBJ2-2, with D possibly matching TRBD1 (6 bases). The CDR3 loop spans 15 amino acids. V dropped 1 base and J dropped 7 bases, with 13 bases sitting between them. Germline V gene sequence: CDR1 SGHTA, CDR2 FQGNSA.

The chain links TRBV9 to TRBJ2-7, with D perhaps matching TRBD1 (6 bases). Trimming took off 3 bases at V and 4 bases at J, with 8 bases between the two ends. Germline CDR1 reads SGDLS; CDR2 reads YYNGEE. This CDR3 is built from 12 residues. CDR3 in amino acids: CASSAQGYEQYF. The CDR3 DNA follows: TGTGCCAGCAGCGCACAGGGTTACGAGCAGTACTTC.

The chain employs TRBV11-2 and TRBJ2-7; TRBD2 matches 13 bases. With 10 bases clipped from V and 1 base from J, the junction kept 10 bases outside the gene matches. CDR3 length: 16 amino acids. Germline values: CDR1 SGHAT, CDR2 FQNNGV. In DNA form, the CDR3 reads TGTGCCAACGAGACTAGCGGGGGGCGGGAATCCTACGAGCAGTACTTC. Protein sequence: CANETSGGRESYEQYF.

V is TRBV7-2 and J is TRBJ2-5, with D possibly being TRBD1 (6 bases). CDR3 length: 15 residues. V was clipped by 4 bases and J by 1 base, with 13 bases between them. Germline CDR1 reads SGHTA; CDR2 reads FQGNSA. CDR3 amino acids: CASSSSWGPQETQYF. CDR3 nucleotides: TGTGCCAGCAGCTCCTCATGGGGGCCCCAAGAGACCCAGTACTTC.

The chain recombines TRBV2 with TRBJ2-2, with a weak D call TRBD2 (6 bases). V shed 6 bases and J shed 2 bases, with 16 bases lying between them. The germline CDR1 and CDR2 sequences are SNHLY and FYNNEI. CDR3 length: 16 amino acids. CDR3 protein: CASRDRGLGNTGELFF. Written as DNA, the CDR3 is TGTGCCAGCAGAGACCGGGGACTCGGCAACACCGGGGAGCTGTTTTTT.

The genes are TRBV6-6 and TRBJ2-5; TRBD1 is a possible D gene (6 bases). Between the trimmed V and J ends, which lost 0 bases and 2 bases, there was a span of 10 bases. The length of the CDR3 is 15 residues. Germline CDR1 is MNHNY and CDR2 is SVGAGI (reference sequence). The DNA for the CDR3 is TGTGCCAGCAGTTACTCGCCGGGACAACAAGAGACCCAGTACTTC. Translation: CASSYSPGQQETQYF.

The rearrangement links TRBV11-2 to TRBJ1-3; the match to TRBD1 covers 8 bases. The CDR3 runs 15 residues. Germline V gene sequence: CDR1 SGHAT, CDR2 FQNNGV. Unmatched junction bases numbered 1, after V lost 3 bases and J lost 0 bases. The CDR3 spells CASSFTGGSGNTIYF. CDR3 DNA sequence: TGTGCCAGCAGCTTCACAGGGGGCTCTGGAAACACCATATATTTT.

The chain has TRBV19 and TRBJ2-2, with TRBD1 matching 10 bases. The CDR3 contains 16 residues. V lost 6 bases to trimming and J lost 3 bases; unmatched junction nucleotides: 7. CDR1 and CDR2 from the germline V gene are LNHDA and SQIVND (reference sequence). The CDR3: CASRPDRGPDTGELFF. In DNA, the CDR3 is TGTGCCAGTAGGCCTGACAGGGGGCCAGACACCGGGGAGCTGTTTTTT.

This chain links TRBV5-1 with TRBJ1-1; perhaps TRBD1 as D (6 bases). Trimming left V 1 base short and J 8 bases short, with 12 bases between. CDR3 length: 13 amino acids. The germline V gene encodes CDR1 SGHRS and CDR2 YFSETQ. In DNA form, the CDR3 reads TGCGCCAGCAGCTTGACTAACAGGGCCGAAGCTTTCTTT. Its protein is CASSLTNRAEAFF.

V and J are TRBV5-1 and TRBJ2-5; 7 bases are a match to TRBD1. CDR1 and CDR2 from the germline V gene are SGHRS and YFSETQ. Losses at the gene ends were 4 bases for V and 2 bases for J; bases not matched to a gene: 5. The CDR3 is 14 amino acids. The CDR3 sequence: CASSPRDRQETQYF. The CDR3 DNA is TGCGCCAGCAGCCCCCGGGACAGACAAGAGACCCAGTACTTC. The whole variable domain, remainder taken from reference TRBV5-1 and TRBJ2-5, is KAGVTQTPRYLIKTRGQQVTLSCSPISGHRSVSWYQQTPGQGLQFLFEYFSETQRNKGNFPGRFSGRQFSNSRSEMNVSTLELGDSALYLCASSPRDRQETQYFGPGTRLLVL.

This chain connects TRBV2 to TRBJ1-5, with D possibly being TRBD1 (5 bases). V was trimmed by 4 bases and J by 0 bases, leaving 7 bases between them. Germline CDR1 SNHLY, CDR2 FYNNEI. The CDR3 extends over 14 amino acids. CDR3 in DNA: TGTGCCAGCAGTGCGACAGCTAGCAATCAGCCCCAGCATTTT. This codes for CASSATASNQPQHF. Full variable domain (rest looked up from reference TRBV2 and TRBJ1-5): EPEVTQTPSHQVTQMGQEVILRCVPISNHLYFYWYRQILGQKVEFLVSFYNNEISEKSEIFDDQFSVERPDGSNFTLKIRSTKLEDSAMYFCASSATASNQPQHFGDGTRLSIL.

The chain has TRBV25-1 and TRBJ2-1; 9 nucleotides agree with TRBD1. CDR1 and CDR2 (germline): MGHDK, SYGVNS. Trimming at V came to 6 bases and at J to 14 bases, leaving 8 bases not matched to a gene. There are 12 residues in the CDR3. The CDR3 DNA reads as TGTGCCAGCAGGGGACAGGGCCTTTCAGAGTTCTTC. Translating it yields CASRGQGLSEFF.

The chain is built from TRBV5-6 and TRBJ2-7, with 8 bases matching TRBD1. With V trimmed by 7 bases and J by 0 bases, 3 bases remained unmatched. CDR1 is SGHDT, CDR2 YYEEEE, per germline. The CDR3 consists of 13 residues. CDR3 region: CASFGQGSYEQYF. Here the CDR3 DNA reads TGTGCCAGCTTCGGACAGGGCTCCTACGAGCAGTACTTC.

The chain carries TRBV5-1 and TRBJ2-2, with a possible D match to TRBD2 (5 bases). Germline assignment: CDR1 SGHRS and CDR2 YFSETQ. The CDR3 runs to 14 residues. V lost 0 bases, J lost 7 bases, and 10 bases lay in between. The CDR3 protein is CASSLGLEGGELFF. CDR3 nucleotide sequence: TGCGCCAGCAGCTTGGGGCTAGAGGGCGGGGAGCTGTTTTTT.

The chain joins TRBV6-1 to TRBJ2-7; D not resolved. The CDR3 spans 15 residues. V lost 0 bases and J 3 bases, leaving 12 bases between the germline ends. Germline values: CDR1 MNHNS, CDR2 SASEGT. CDR3 in amino acids: CASSEAVATIYEQYF. As DNA, the CDR3 is TGTGCCAGCAGTGAAGCAGTAGCTACCATCTACGAGCAGTACTTC.

This clone has just a few counts. The chain couples TRBV6-6 to TRBJ1-6; D unclear. Trimming took 6 bases from V and 0 from J, leaving 12 bases between them. The CDR3 has 16 amino acids. Germline CDR1 and CDR2: MNHNY and SVGAGI (reference sequence). The CDR3 sequence is CASSLQSSSYNSPLHF. The CDR3, as DNA: TGTGCCAGCAGCTTACAGAGTAGCTCCTATAATTCACCCCTCCACTTT.

The chain has TRBV6-6 and TRBJ2-3; 7 bases fit TRBD1. J was trimmed by 1 base and V by 0 bases; bases with no gene match: 4. Per the germline V gene, CDR1 is MNHNY and CDR2 is SVGAGI (reference sequence). This CDR3 spans 16 amino acids. The CDR3 region has the DNA TGTGCCAGCAGTTACTCTTACAGGGGAGGCACAGATACGCAGTATTTT. Its translation: CASSYSYRGGTDTQYF.

The J gene is TRBJ1-1, the V gene TRBV6-5; 9 bases map to TRBD1. This CDR3 is 14 amino acids long. J gave up 1 base and V 7 bases, and 4 bases lay outside the gene matches. Germline V CDR1 and CDR2: MNHEY, SVGAGI. The CDR3 sequence is CASIMTGGNTEAFF. In nucleotides, the CDR3 is TGTGCCAGCATTATGACAGGGGGGAACACTGAAGCTTTCTTT.

This clone was seen more than once but under ten times. The V gene is TRBV6-5, the J gene TRBJ2-2; TRBD2 matches 8 bases. J gave up 4 bases and V 6 bases, and 7 bases lay outside the gene matches. Germline V gives CDR1 MNHEY, CDR2 SVGAGI. CDR3 size: 15 residues. The CDR3 region has the DNA TGTGCCAGCAGGGCCGGGACTAGTGGCACCGGGGAGCTGTTTTTT. Translation gives CASRAGTSGTGELFF.

The chain joins TRBV5-1 to TRBJ2-7; no definite D call. The germline V gene encodes CDR1 SGHRS and CDR2 YFSETQ. The V end was cut by 1 base, the J end by 2 bases, with 7 bases between. CDR3 length: 13 residues. As DNA, the CDR3 is TGCGCCAGCAGCTTGAACAGCCCCTACGAGCAGTACTTC. The encoded protein is CASSLNSPYEQYF.

V and J are TRBV6-1 and TRBJ1-2; unclear D gene. The V gene's germline CDR1 is MNHNS and CDR2 SASEGT. The CDR3 contains 11 residues. Deletions cut 3 bases from V and 5 bases from J, with 4 bases between. CDR3 sequence (DNA): TGTGCCAGCAGTGATCGTTATGGCTACACCTTC. Translated, it gives CASSDRYGYTF.

This chain connects TRBV6-5 to TRBJ1-6, with D perhaps matching TRBD1 (5 bases). The ends were cut back, 0 bases at V and 10 bases at J, with 16 bases in the middle. The length of the CDR3 is 16 residues. Germline assignment: CDR1 MNHEY and CDR2 SVGAGI. The CDR3 is CASSYSPRAGESPLHF. CDR3 nucleotide sequence: TGTGCCAGCAGTTACTCGCCAAGGGCGGGGGAATCACCCCTCCACTTT.

The V gene is TRBV20-1, the J gene TRBJ2-3; 13 positions agree with TRBD2. CDR3 length: 17 residues. In germline, CDR1 is DFQATT, CDR2 SNEGSKA (reference sequence). Germline trimming cut 3 bases from V and 6 bases from J; bases unmatched to any gene: 12. CDR3: CSASFTSGGVRADTQYF. For the CDR3, the DNA is TGCAGTGCTAGTTTCACTAGCGGGGGGGTCCGGGCGGATACGCAGTATTTT.

The rearrangement joins TRBV12-5 to TRBJ1-1, with TRBD1 identical over 8 bases. This CDR3 spans 13 amino acids. CDR1 is LGHNT, CDR2 FRNRAP, per germline. V trimming: 6 bases; J trimming: 6 bases; junction bases outside the gene matches: 6. This CDR3 is CASGPGGWAEAFF. CDR3 bases: TGTGCTAGTGGACCAGGGGGCTGGGCTGAAGCTTTCTTT.